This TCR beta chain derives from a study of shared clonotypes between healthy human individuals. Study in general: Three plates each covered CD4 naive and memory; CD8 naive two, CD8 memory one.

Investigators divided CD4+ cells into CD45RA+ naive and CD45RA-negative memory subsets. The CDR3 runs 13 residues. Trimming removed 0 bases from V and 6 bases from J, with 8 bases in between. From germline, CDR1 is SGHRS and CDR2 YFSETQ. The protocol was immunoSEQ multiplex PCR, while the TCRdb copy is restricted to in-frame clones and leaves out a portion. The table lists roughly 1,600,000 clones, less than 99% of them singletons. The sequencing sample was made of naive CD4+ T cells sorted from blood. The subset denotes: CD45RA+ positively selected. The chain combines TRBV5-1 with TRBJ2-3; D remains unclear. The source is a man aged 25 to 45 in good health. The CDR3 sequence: CASSLALSDTQYF. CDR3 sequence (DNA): TGCGCCAGCAGCTTGGCACTGTCGGATACGCAGTATTTT.